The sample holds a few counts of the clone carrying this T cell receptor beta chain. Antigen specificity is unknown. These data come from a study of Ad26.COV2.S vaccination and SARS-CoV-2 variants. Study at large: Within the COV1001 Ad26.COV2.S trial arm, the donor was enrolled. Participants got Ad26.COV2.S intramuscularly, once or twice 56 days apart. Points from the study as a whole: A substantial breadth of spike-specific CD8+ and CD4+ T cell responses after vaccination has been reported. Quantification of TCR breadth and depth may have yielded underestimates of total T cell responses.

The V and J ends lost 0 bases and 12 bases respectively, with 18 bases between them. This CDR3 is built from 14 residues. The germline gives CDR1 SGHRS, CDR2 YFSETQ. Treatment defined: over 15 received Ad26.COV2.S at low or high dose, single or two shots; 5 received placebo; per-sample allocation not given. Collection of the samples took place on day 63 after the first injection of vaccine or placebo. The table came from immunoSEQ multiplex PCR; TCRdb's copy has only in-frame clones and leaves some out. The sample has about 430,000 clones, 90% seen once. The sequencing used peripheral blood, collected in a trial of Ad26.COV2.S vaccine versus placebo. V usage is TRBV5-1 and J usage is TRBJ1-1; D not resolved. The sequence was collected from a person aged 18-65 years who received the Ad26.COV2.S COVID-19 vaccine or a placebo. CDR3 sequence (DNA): TGCGCCAGCAGCTTGGTCAGTCAGACGCAACGCCCTTTCTTT. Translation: CASSLVSQTQRPFF.